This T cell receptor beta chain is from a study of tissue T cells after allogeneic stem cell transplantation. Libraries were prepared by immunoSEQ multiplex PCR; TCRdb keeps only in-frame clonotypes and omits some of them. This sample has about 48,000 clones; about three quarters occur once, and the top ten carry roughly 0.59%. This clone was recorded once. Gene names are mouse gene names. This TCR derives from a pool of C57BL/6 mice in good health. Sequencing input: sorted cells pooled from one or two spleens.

CDR3 in amino acids: CASGDSQGGEVFF. The covered CDR3 bases are TGTGCCAGCGGTGACTCACAGGGCGGGGAAGTCTTC. This chain connects TRBV13-2 to TRBJ1-1; maybe TRBD1 (6 bases). With the read ending 1 residue before the CDR3 end, the germline J gene is used to fill in that end. Deletions cut 2 bases from V and 8 bases from J, with 13 bases between. CDR1 NNHNN and CDR2 SYGAGS come from the germline V gene (reference sequence). CDR3 size: 13 residues.